A single sample gave rise to the 29 T cell receptor beta chains below, sequenced in a study of T-cell reconstitution after alpha-beta-depleted transplantation in children. Unique molecular identifiers were incorporated during preparation of the TCRbeta library. TCRdb passed the PCR reads through MiXCR, listing each CDR3 protein once. The table lists some 43,000 distinct CDR3 sequences, around 8.8% of them singletons. The specimen comprised PBMCs, mostly from graft donor cells, sampled 60 days after TCRalphabeta/CD19-depleted stem cell transplant. The receptors were sampled from a male patient under 10 years old who had a stem cell transplant for chronic granulomatous disease, so the T cells may come from the graft donor.

This clonotype has a count of ten or more. The V call is TRBV5-1, the J call TRBJ2-4, with unresolved D. The V end was cut by 0 bases, the J end by 8 bases, with 12 bases between. The CDR3 sequence is 14 residues long. Germline CDR1 reads SGHRS; CDR2 reads YFSETQ. The CDR3 DNA reads TGCGCCAGCAGCTTGGCTCCTCTAAGGGACATTCAGTACTTC. Translating it yields CASSLAPLRDIQYF.

This clonotype was counted at least ten times. V is TRBV12-3 or TRBV12-4 and J is TRBJ2-7; D perhaps matches TRBD1 (5 bases). V was shortened by 7 bases and J by 3 bases, with 19 bases between the two germline ends. The CDR3 loop spans 15 amino acids. The CDR3 loop reads CASMHRITGDYEQYF. The CDR3 nucleotides are TGTGCCAGCATGCATCGTATTACAGGAGACTACGAGCAGTACTTC.

This clonotype was counted at least ten times. This chain links TRBV20-1 with TRBJ1-1; D gene unclear. CDR1 is DFQATT and CDR2 is SNEGSKA in the germline V gene (reference sequence). The V and J ends lost 3 bases and 5 bases respectively, with 10 bases between them. CDR3 length: 12 amino acids. The DNA for the CDR3 is TGCAGTGCTAGCCCAGCGGTGACTGAAGCTTTCTTT. It encodes CSASPAVTEAFF.

Ten or more counts support this clonotype. V is TRBV18 and J is TRBJ2-3; D remains unclear. V gave up 11 bases and J gave up 0 bases, with 9 bases separating them. Germline V CDR1 and CDR2: KGHSH, LQKENI. The CDR3 runs to 12 residues. The CDR3: CASGQSTDTQYF. The CDR3 nucleotides read TGTGCCTCTGGCCAGAGCACAGATACGCAGTATTTT.

This clonotype was counted at least ten times. The chain recombines TRBV18 with TRBJ2-7, with unresolved D. The germline V gene encodes CDR1 KGHSH and CDR2 LQKENI. With 3 bases removed from V and 3 bases from J, the gap between germline ends came to 21 bases. There are 17 residues in the CDR3. For the CDR3, the DNA is TGTGCCAGCTCACCCTATCCGGGCACAGTGGGTATCTACGAGCAGTACTTC. Encoded protein: CASSPYPGTVGIYEQYF. Complete variable domain (other parts from reference TRBV18 and TRBJ2-7): NAGVMQNPRHLVRRRGQEARLRCSPMKGHSHVYWYRQLPEEGLKFMVYLQKENIIDESGMPKERFSAEFPKEGPSILRIQQVVRGDSAAYFCASSPYPGTVGIYEQYFGPGTRLTVT.

This clonotype was seen ten or more times. V usage is TRBV5-1 and J usage is TRBJ2-1, with 7 bases aligning to TRBD1. V was clipped by 2 bases and J by 9 bases; unmatched bases: 5. Germline V gives CDR1 SGHRS, CDR2 YFSETQ. The CDR3 sequence is 13 residues long. The CDR3 region has the DNA TGCGCCAGCAGCTTACCAGGGGGAAGTGAGCAGTTCTTC. Protein product: CASSLPGGSEQFF.

Ten or more counts support this clonotype. The V gene is TRBV20-1, the J gene TRBJ1-4; 7 bases are shared with TRBD1. The V and J ends lost 5 bases and 8 bases, in that order; junction bases with no gene match: 2. The length of the CDR3 is 11 residues. Germline CDR1 reads DFQATT; CDR2 reads SNEGSKA (reference sequence). The CDR3 sequence is CSARDSEKLFF. CDR3 nucleotides: TGCAGTGCTCGGGACAGCGAAAAACTGTTTTTT.

About this clonotype: Being one base from a much bigger clone, this may be a read error. This sequence joins TRBV11-2 and TRBJ1-2; D ambiguous. Germline CDR1 and CDR2: SGHAT and FQNNGV. The CDR3 consists of 15 residues. CDR3: CTSTEGSHNNYGYTF. Here the CDR3 DNA reads TGTACCAGCACGGAGGGCAGCCACAATAACTATGGCTACACCTTC.

This clonotype occurred a few times. The chain carries TRBV14 and TRBJ1-1, with D possibly TRBD1 on 6 matching bases. The CDR3 is 16 residues long. Germline V gene lookup returns CDR1 SGHDN and CDR2 FVKESK. V lost 0 bases to trimming and J lost 2 bases, with 13 bases between them. CDR3 protein: CASSQEVRGLNTEAFF. CDR3 DNA sequence: TGTGCCAGCAGCCAAGAAGTCAGGGGCCTTAACACTGAAGCTTTCTTT.

The table lists this clonotype with a count of one. The conserved phenylalanine or tryptophan normally closing the CDR3 is absent here, so this likely arose from a read error. No DNA is shown, since the ends of the CDR3 on it are uncertain; the CDR3 is the one TCRdb lists. The chain combines TRBV20-1 with TRBJ2-1. CDR1 and CDR2 from the germline V gene are DFQATT and SNEGSKA (reference sequence). The CDR3 spans 9 residues, counting both ends. The chain's CDR3 is CSARRSGNI.

In its sample, this clonotype is medium-sized. The CDR3 sequence: CSVLDRGGNQETQYF. The DNA for the CDR3 is TGCAGCGTCCTAGACAGGGGAGGGAACCAAGAGACCCAGTACTTC. The rearrangement links TRBV29-1 to TRBJ2-5; the D gene is possibly TRBD1 (8 bases). The CDR3 is 15 amino acids. The germline V gene has CDR1 SQVTM and CDR2 ANQGSEA. V was pared by 6 bases and J by 0 bases, with 17 bases between.

This clonotype was seen at least ten times. The chain joins TRBV5-1 to TRBJ2-3; 14 nucleotides line up with TRBD2. The germline V gene has CDR1 SGHRS and CDR2 YFSETQ. This CDR3 is 18 amino acids long. The V gene end was trimmed by 0 bases and the J gene end by 4 bases; junction bases not matched to a gene: 7. The CDR3 nucleotides are TGCGCCAGCAGCTTGGCGGGACTAGCGGGAGCGTCGGCAGATACGCAGTATTTT. Protein: CASSLAGLAGASADTQYF. Looking up the rest from reference TRBV5-1 and TRBJ2-3 gives the full variable domain: KAGVTQTPRYLIKTRGQQVTLSCSPISGHRSVSWYQQTPGQGLQFLFEYFSETQRNKGNFPGRFSGRQFSNSRSEMNVSTLELGDSALYLCASSLAGLAGASADTQYFGPGTRLTVL.

This clonotype was seen ten or more times. The chain uses TRBV15 and TRBJ2-1; D gene uncertain. The CDR3 is 14 amino acids. Germline V lookup: CDR1 LNHNV, CDR2 YYDKDF (reference sequence). V lost 0 bases, J lost 5 bases, and 8 bases lay in between. The CDR3 nucleotides read TGTGCCACCAGCAGAGATTTGGCGGACAATGAGCAGTTCTTC. It translates to CATSRDLADNEQFF.

This clonotype was counted many times. This chain links TRBV7-9 with TRBJ2-2; no clear D. Trimming pared 3 bases from V and 6 bases from J, leaving 11 bases between. This CDR3 region has 14 residues. The germline V gene has CDR1 SEHNR and CDR2 FQNEAQ (reference sequence). CDR3 amino acids: CASSLAATSGELFF. Here the CDR3 DNA reads TGTGCCAGCAGCTTGGCGGCAACCTCCGGGGAGCTGTTTTTT.

This clonotype was seen repeatedly, ten times or more. CDR3 sequence reads: CASSAISPGNEQFF. CDR3 DNA sequence: TGTGCCAGCAGCGCCATTTCCCCCGGCAATGAGCAGTTCTTC. The chain combines TRBV7-6 with TRBJ2-1; D is unresolved. This CDR3 is 14 amino acids long. Trimming cost V 5 bases and J 6 bases, with 14 bases left between them. CDR1 SGHVS and CDR2 FNYEAQ come from the germline V gene.

This clonotype was observed many times. This may be a read error, as it is one base from a much larger clone. V and J are TRBV9 and TRBJ2-3; D is possibly TRBD2 (5 bases). Trimming removed 3 bases at V and 2 bases at J, with 13 bases between. The CDR3 has 15 amino acids. The germline CDR1 and CDR2 sequences are SGDLS and YYNGEE. CDR3 sequence reads: CASSAGFGVTDTQYF. The DNA for the CDR3 is TGTGCCAGCAGCGCAGGTTTCGGGGTCACAGATACGCAGTATTTT.

V and J are TRBV20-1 and TRBJ2-1, with TRBD1 identical over 9 bases. The CDR3 spans 16 residues. In germline, CDR1 is DFQATT, CDR2 SNEGSKA (reference sequence). Trimming took 0 bases from V and 2 from J; bases not matched to a gene: 5. In nucleotides, the CDR3 is TGCAGTGCTAGAGATCGAAGGACAGGGGCCTACAATGAGCAGTTCTTC. This gives the protein CSARDRRTGAYNEQFF.

This clonotype has a handful of counts. This chain joins TRBV30 and TRBJ2-3; 8 nucleotides match TRBD2. The trim removed 4 bases at V and 7 bases at J, leaving 4 bases unmatched. The CDR3 has 12 residues. Germline V gene sequence: CDR1 GTSNPN, CDR2 SVGIG (reference sequence). The CDR3 DNA reads TGTGCCTGGAAGCGGGAGAGCCATACGCAGTATTTT. Its translation is CAWKRESHTQYF.

Regarding this clonotype: Being one base from a much bigger clone, this may be a read error. The chain employs TRBV11-2 and TRBJ1-1, with a tentative D call TRBD1 (5 bases). The CDR3 consists of 14 residues. The V gene's germline CDR1 is SGHAT and CDR2 FQNNGV. The CDR3, as DNA: TGTCCCAGCAGCTTGATTGTCGGGGGGAGTGAAGCTTTCTTT. This encodes CPSSLIVGGSEAFF.

A word on this clonotype: A read error may be the cause here, since a much bigger clone is one base away. The rearrangement links TRBV19 to TRBJ1-1, with D maybe TRBD1 (6 bases). Trimming pared 3 bases from V and 9 bases from J, leaving 14 bases between. The CDR3 loop spans 13 amino acids. The germline gives CDR1 LNHDA, CDR2 SQIVND (reference sequence). The DNA of the CDR3 is TGTGCCAGTAGTATGCGGGGGGCCCCTAAAGCTTTCTTT. It codes for CASSMRGAPKAFF.

As DNA, the CDR3 is TGTGCCAGCAGCCGGACACAAGGCCGTCAGCCCCAGCATTTT. It codes for CASSRTQGRQPQHF. This chain uses TRBV7-8 with TRBJ1-5; TRBD1 is a possible D gene (5 bases). Germline-derived CDR1 and CDR2 are SGHVS and FQNEAQ. V lost 5 bases, J lost 6 bases, and 14 bases lay in between. The CDR3 runs to 14 residues.

This clonotype appeared many times. The V gene is TRBV6-2 or TRBV6-3, the J gene TRBJ1-5; unclear D gene. The CDR3 runs 14 residues. Germline-derived CDR1 and CDR2 are MNHEY and SVGEGT. V lost 6 bases to trimming and J lost 2 bases, with 11 bases between them. The CDR3 here is CASRSSGGNQPQHF. The CDR3 DNA follows: TGTGCCAGCAGATCAAGTGGGGGCAATCAGCCCCAGCATTTT.

The rearrangement links TRBV5-8 to TRBJ2-6; weak D call: TRBD1 (6 bases). The CDR3 sequence is 15 residues long. Deletions cut 0 bases from V and 4 bases from J, with 8 bases between. In germline, CDR1 is SGHTS, CDR2 YDEGEE. This chain's CDR3 is CASSLAGAGANVLTF. The CDR3 DNA reads as TGTGCCAGCAGCTTGGCAGGGGCCGGGGCCAACGTCCTGACTTTC.

This clonotype was counted many times. CDR3 amino acids: CASSLSGHGTGQTGELFF. The CDR3 nucleotides are TGCGCCAGCAGCTTGAGCGGGCACGGGACAGGCCAAACCGGGGAGCTGTTTTTT. The chain links TRBV5-1 to TRBJ2-2; the match to TRBD1 covers 8 bases. Trimming removed 1 base from V and 5 bases from J; junction bases left unmatched: 13. The germline gives CDR1 SGHRS, CDR2 YFSETQ. The CDR3 extends over 18 amino acids.

This clonotype was seen repeatedly, ten times or more. The J gene is TRBJ1-2, the V gene TRBV25-1; tentatively, D is TRBD1 (6 bases). The germline V gene encodes CDR1 MGHDK and CDR2 SYGVNS. With 5 bases removed from V and 3 bases from J, the gap between germline ends came to 13 bases. CDR3 length: 14 residues. The CDR3, as DNA: TGTGCCAGCAGTACTACAGGACAGCACTATGGCTACACCTTC. It specifies CASSTTGQHYGYTF.

This clonotype has at least ten counts. CDR3 in DNA: TGTGCCAGCAGTTCTACGGGGGCCTTTTACACCTTC. Amino acid sequence: CASSSTGAFYTF. This chain connects TRBV6-6 to TRBJ1-2; tentatively, D is TRBD1 (6 bases). V lost 4 bases, J lost 11 bases, and 14 bases lay in between. The CDR3 runs to 12 residues. Germline V lookup: CDR1 MNHNY, CDR2 SVGAGI (reference sequence).

In this sample, this clonotype turned up a few times. The chain links TRBV19 to TRBJ1-5; D call uncertain. The germline gives CDR1 LNHDA, CDR2 SQIVND (reference sequence). Trimming shortened V by 3 bases and J by 4 bases, and 16 bases separated the two germline ends. The CDR3 loop spans 16 amino acids. This CDR3 reads CASSMRAERGNQPQHF. The CDR3 DNA is TGTGCCAGTAGTATGAGGGCAGAGCGAGGGAATCAGCCCCAGCATTTT.

This clonotype was seen many times. The rearrangement uses TRBV20-1 and TRBJ2-7, with a tentative D call TRBD1 (6 bases). Trimming shortened V by 7 bases and J by 3 bases, and 19 bases separated the two germline ends. Germline V gene sequence: CDR1 DFQATT, CDR2 SNEGSKA (reference sequence). There are 14 residues in the CDR3. The CDR3 loop reads CSVIGGGTNYEQYF. The CDR3 DNA reads as TGCAGTGTTATAGGGGGTGGCACGAACTACGAGCAGTACTTC.

This clonotype has more than one count but fewer than ten. The V and J genes are TRBV11-2 and TRBJ2-5; 7 bases are shared with TRBD1. The CDR3 is made up of 18 amino acids. V gave up 1 base and J gave up 5 bases; unmatched junction bases: 16. Germline assignment: CDR1 SGHAT and CDR2 FQNNGV. CDR3 sequence (DNA): TGTGCCAGCAGCTTAGGAGTGGGACAGAAGAGGGTAAAGGAGACCCAGTACTTC. Translating gives CASSLGVGQKRVKETQYF. Using reference TRBV11-2 and TRBJ2-5 for the parts outside the CDR3, the full variable domain is EAGVAQSPRYKIIEKRQSVAFWCNPISGHATLYWYQQILGQGPKLLIQFQNNGVVDDSQLPKDRFSAERLKGVDSTLKIQPAKLEDSAVYLCASSLGVGQKRVKETQYFGPGTRLLVL.